Described below is a single TCR beta chain sequence and its context. Its specificity is unknown. The CDR3 is 16 amino acids. The germline CDR1 and CDR2 sequences are SGHTA and FQGNSA. Trimming removed 1 base from V and 0 bases from J, with 10 bases in between. This sample is part of a study of cytomegalovirus exposure and HLA in healthy donors. Background on the study: The 95 to 150 validation repertoires used a platform that matched the one used for the roughly 700 first-cohort repertoires, as a later analysis reported.

Clones were sequenced by immunoSEQ multiplex PCR, and TCRdb holds only the in-frame ones, with some missing. The repertoire has 110,000 to 150,000 clones, 94% of them found once; the top ten carry approximately 1.8%. Study-wide results and limits: TCR sequences were mostly rare, though some public TCRs occurred in many donors. The study recorded 150 to 200 TCR beta chains that were cytomegalovirus-associated. The classifier reportedly diagnosed cytomegalovirus status with high specificity and sensitivity.

The clonotype was recovered from a man between 18 and 29 years old in good health and CMV-seropositive. V usage is TRBV7-2 and J usage is TRBJ1-3; D call uncertain. The sequenced sample was PBMCs. DNA of the CDR3: TGTGCCAGCAGCTTAGAAGACACGAGCTCTGGAAACACCATATATTTT. This codes for CASSLEDTSSGNTIYF.